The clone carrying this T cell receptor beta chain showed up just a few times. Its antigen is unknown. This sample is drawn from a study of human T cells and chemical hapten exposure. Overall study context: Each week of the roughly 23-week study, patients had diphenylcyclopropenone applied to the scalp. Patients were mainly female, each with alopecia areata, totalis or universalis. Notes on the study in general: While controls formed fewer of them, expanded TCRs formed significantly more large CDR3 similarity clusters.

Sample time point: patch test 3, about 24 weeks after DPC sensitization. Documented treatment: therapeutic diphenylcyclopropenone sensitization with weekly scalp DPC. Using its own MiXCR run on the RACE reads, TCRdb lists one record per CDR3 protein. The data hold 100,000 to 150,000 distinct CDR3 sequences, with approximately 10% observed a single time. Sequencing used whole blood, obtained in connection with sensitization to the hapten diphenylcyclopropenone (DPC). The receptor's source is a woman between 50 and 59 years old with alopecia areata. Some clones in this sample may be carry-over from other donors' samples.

Here the CDR3 DNA reads TGTGCCAGCAGTGGAGACAGGGGCTCTGGGGCCAACGTCCTGACTTTC. It is translated as CASSGDRGSGANVLTF. V gene TRBV27 combines with J gene TRBJ2-6; 8 nucleotides line up with TRBD1. CDR1 and CDR2 (germline): MNHEY, SMNVEV (reference sequence). The CDR3 spans 16 residues. J lost 0 bases, V lost 5 bases, and 3 bases had no gene match.